This TCR beta chain was captured by sequencing in a study of CD8+ T cells in alopecia areata (dated by TCRdb to the late 2010s). Looking at the study overall: The treated patients, all with moderate-to-severe alopecia areata, were enrolled in an open-label pilot trial of oral tofacitinib given at 5 to 10 mg twice daily. Tofacitinib was given for 6 to 18 months, followed by 6 months of follow-up off drug to assess delayed response and recurrence. In treated patients, disease severity was measured using the SALT score, which gives the percentage of scalp surface area affected. To study T cell clonal expansion in alopecia areata, the researchers applied high-throughput TCRbeta sequencing to both the C3H/HeJ mouse model and human patients. In humans, TCRbeta sequencing was performed on scalp tissue and on sorted CD4+ and CD8+ peripheral blood T cells from healthy controls and from patients with patchy or totalis/universalis alopecia areata. Tofacitinib-treated patients had biopsies at baseline and at 4 and 24 weeks of treatment, with a later scalp biopsy in several patients. Scalp clonality was compared across normal scalp (n=4), patchy alopecia areata scalp (n=8), and alopecia totalis/universalis scalp (n=8). RNA was extracted with the PAXgene miRNA kit for fixed scalp, the miRNeasy kit for PBMCs, and the RNeasy kit for mouse skin. immunoSEQ multiplex PCR using 35 Vbeta forward primers and 13 Jbeta reverse primers was used to amplify TCRbeta CDR3 regions. Study-level results and caveats: Lesional scalp, especially in alopecia totalis/universalis, showed higher clonality and more expanded CD8+ clones than normal scalp, suggesting antigenic drive. Tofacitinib significantly lowered scalp clonality and the number of expanded CD8+ clones among the top 100 scalp clones. Because the treated cohort was small and had just a single nonresponder, larger studies are needed to establish links between baseline CD8+ expansion and response. During tofacitinib treatment, many expanded lesional clones stuck around in both scalp and blood, and this persistence may partly explain why relapse happens after treatment is stopped. TCR sequences shared between patients were less clear than in mice, possibly partly because of HLA diversity in the patient population. Resident alphabeta T cells in normal human skin are also sequenced, complicating scalp TCR repertoire analysis, unlike mouse skin dominated by gammadelta T cells.

A distance of 7 bases separates the germline ends of V and J, which lose 6 bases and 5 bases respectively. From cysteine to phenylalanine, the CDR3 is 10 amino acids long. Of the read, only the CDR3 DNA is kept; its 30 bases are in frame from base 1. The germline V gene (reference sequence) specifies DFQATT as CDR1 and SNEGSKA as CDR2. The label giving this sample's time point can be read as: less than five weeks on oral tofacitinib. The treatment or condition label here, explained by the study, means: oral pan-JAK inhibitor, 5-10 mg twice daily. Peripheral blood and lesional scalp punch biopsies were obtained from patients with alopecia areata. PBMCs were separated by density centrifugation and stained for CD3, CD4 and CD8, after which CD4+ and CD8+ T cells were sorted on a FACSAria. This clone was recorded once. What antigen it recognizes has not been identified. Per-base quality was not reported, and no clone a single base away is much larger than it.

The protocol used for the library was the immunoSEQ multiplex PCR assay. RNA was extracted from all samples and reverse transcribed into cDNA as template for TCR sequencing. First-strand cDNA was synthesized using SuperScript III with a 2:1 mix of oligo-dT and random hexamers. A synthetic immune receptor repertoire was used to measure amplification bias, and any remaining bias was corrected computationally. Concerning the study's data processing: Raw reads were preprocessed to remove errors, and CDR3 was defined by IMGT conventions from the conserved cysteine to phenylalanine. To get clonality, Shannon entropy was normalized by log2 of the number of productive unique TCRs and the result was subtracted from 1. Scalp TCRbeta sequences were cross-referenced with sorted blood CD4 and CD8 repertoires so that the CD4 or CD8 identity of scalp clones could be inferred. TCRdb holds this immuneACCESS table with in-frame rearrangements only. Some clones are missing; in checked studies, unresolved V genes explain under half, and the rest has no known cause. V and J calls and clone size are as listed in that table; D and trimming were resolved from the DNA. This sample holds fewer than 250,000 clones; less than 65% were observed only once. Of the sample, 3.5% to 5% falls within the top ten clones.

The chain is made from TRBV20-1 and TRBJ1-2; the D gene cannot be named for sure. The input for sequencing was CD4+ T cells sorted from blood, taken at week 4, from a patient treated with tofacitinib. The receptor comes from a human donor with alopecia areata. CDR3 sequence: CSAQSYGYTF. The DNA is TGCAGTGCCCAAAGTTATGGCTACACCTTC.